The sequence of this TCR beta chain was determined in a study of T cell repertoires in cytomegalovirus infection. Study overall: Matching HLA type, along with CMV infection, was indicated by public TCR beta signatures. General study results and limits: Carriers of CMV and the relevant HLA type were discriminated by public TCR beta frequency. Ex vivo, HLA-C-restricted CMV-specific TCR beta clonotypes prevailed over the rest of the response.

This clonotype has ten or more counts. What it binds is not known. The V end lost 5 bases, the J end lost 5 bases, and 27 bases lay between the germline ends. The CDR3 spans 18 residues. Germline CDR1 and CDR2: SEHNR and FQNEAQ (reference sequence). TCRdb analysed the reads with MiXCR anew, one entry per CDR3 protein. The sample holds 500,000 to 600,000 distinct CDR3 sequences, approximately 16% seen once. Sequencing was performed on CD8+ T cells from PBMCs. This chain links TRBV7-9 with TRBJ1-2; tentative D call: TRBD1 (5 bases). The receptor's source is a human donor in good health (CMV status not recorded). Some clones in this sample may be carry-over from other donors' samples. DNA of the CDR3: TGTGCCAGCAGCCAATCGGGTAGACGGGACCTGGGGGAATATGGCTACACCTTC. This translates into CASSQSGRRDLGEYGYTF.